This T cell receptor beta chain emerged from a study of blood T cell repertoires in COVID-19. Clones were read by immunoSEQ multiplex PCR, and TCRdb kept only the in-frame ones, dropping some. The table includes 150,000 to 200,000 clones, approximately 88% detected once. CDR1 is SGHRS and CDR2 is YFSETQ in the germline V gene. The CDR3 sequence is 14 residues long. V lost 4 bases and J 1 base, leaving 11 bases between the germline ends. The chain joins TRBV5-1 to TRBJ1-1; D gene uncertain. The clonotype comes from a woman aged 55-70 years who had recovered from COVID-19. The source material was PBMCs or T cells enriched from blood (not recorded which). CDR3 nucleotide sequence: TGCGCCAGCAGCCCCTGGGCACAGAACACTGAAGCTTTCTTT. Translating it yields CASSPWAQNTEAFF.